Listed here are 14 T cell receptor beta chains from one sample, sequenced in a study of blood T cell repertoires in COVID-19. Profiled with immunoSEQ multiplex PCR; TCRdb holds only in-frame clones, not every one. The sample yields about 210,000 clones, roughly 79% seen once. Material: PBMCs or T cells enriched from blood (not recorded which). The receptor set was obtained from a woman aged 45-65 years with acute COVID-19.

This clone appeared a few times. This sequence joins TRBV27 and TRBJ2-7; tentatively, D is TRBD1 (5 bases). V gave up 8 bases and J gave up 6 bases, with 20 bases separating them. Germline CDR1 reads MNHEY; CDR2 reads SMNVEV (reference sequence). The CDR3 runs 14 residues. CDR3 residues: CASWPRQGRTEQYF. DNA for the CDR3: TGTGCCAGCTGGCCGAGGCAGGGTCGTACCGAGCAGTACTTC.

V gene TRBV11-1 combines with J gene TRBJ2-5; 12 bases are a match to TRBD1. Trimming at V came to 5 bases and at J to 5 bases, leaving 6 bases not matched to a gene. Germline lookup yields CDR1 SGHAT and CDR2 FQDESV (reference sequence). This CDR3 spans 15 amino acids. The CDR3 DNA reads as TGTGCCAGCAGCAAAGGGACAGGGGGCTGGGAGACCCAGTACTTC. Translation gives CASSKGTGGWETQYF.

This sequence joins TRBV27 and TRBJ1-2, with 7 bases that match TRBD1. J gave up 5 bases and V 4 bases, and 10 bases lay outside the gene matches. Germline V lookup: CDR1 MNHEY, CDR2 SMNVEV (reference sequence). The CDR3 loop spans 15 amino acids. DNA for the CDR3: TGTGCCAGCAGTTACCGACAGGGAGGAGGGTATGGCTACACCTTC. This gives the protein CASSYRQGGGYGYTF.

This clone was detected a few times. The chain links TRBV6-2 or TRBV6-3 to TRBJ2-7, with 7 positions matching TRBD1. Germline lookup yields CDR1 MNHEY and CDR2 SVGEGT. V shed 2 bases and J 2 bases; nucleotides not matched to a gene: 6. The CDR3 is 15 amino acids. In nucleotides, the CDR3 is TGTGCCAGCAGTTACCCGACAGGGCCCGCCTACGAGCAGTACTTC. This gives the protein CASSYPTGPAYEQYF.

This chain connects TRBV7-2 to TRBJ2-5; 12 positions agree with TRBD2. Germline lookup yields CDR1 SGHTA and CDR2 FQGNSA. This CDR3 has 17 amino acids. Trimming at V came to 5 bases and at J to 5 bases, leaving 12 bases not matched to a gene. CDR3 coding DNA: TGTGCCAGCAGCCCGGGACTAGCGGGTAGAATCTCCGAGACCCAGTACTTC. Its translation is CASSPGLAGRISETQYF. The whole variable domain, filled in from reference TRBV7-2 and TRBJ2-5, reads GAGVSQSPSNKVTEKGKDVELRCDPISGHTALYWYRQSLGQGLEFLIYFQGNSAPDKSGLPSDRFSAERTGGSVSTLTIQRTQQEDSAVYLCASSPGLAGRISETQYFGPGTRLLVL.

The chain is built from TRBV9 and TRBJ2-3; a weak D match, TRBD2 (6 bases). V lost 5 bases and J 3 bases, leaving 13 bases between the germline ends. The CDR3 length is 14 residues. CDR1 SGDLS and CDR2 YYNGEE come from the germline V gene. CDR3: CASSLLALTDTQYF. In nucleotides, the CDR3 is TGTGCCAGCAGTCTACTAGCTCTGACAGATACGCAGTATTTT.

This chain connects TRBV5-1 to TRBJ2-7; D call uncertain. V dropped 4 bases and J dropped 7 bases, with 12 bases sitting between them. Germline V gene lookup returns CDR1 SGHRS and CDR2 YFSETQ. CDR3 length: 12 amino acids. The CDR3 DNA reads as TGCGCCAGCAGCCTGGCAGGTCGGGAGCAGTACTTC. Its translation: CASSLAGREQYF.

The chain combines TRBV4-1 with TRBJ1-5, with D possibly TRBD1 on 5 matching bases. The CDR3 extends over 16 amino acids. The ends were cut back, 5 bases at V and 0 bases at J, with 14 bases in the middle. Germline V lookup: CDR1 MGHRA, CDR2 YSYEKL. This CDR3 reads CASSGGGVTSNQPQHF. The CDR3, as DNA: TGCGCCAGCAGCGGCGGGGGGGTCACTAGCAATCAGCCCCAGCATTTT.

The table lists this clone with a few counts. The chain joins TRBV29-1 to TRBJ1-1; D gene unclear. V gave up 4 bases and J gave up 3 bases, with 21 bases separating them. Germline V gene data show CDR1 as SQVTM and CDR2 as ANQGSEA. The CDR3 contains 16 residues. The CDR3 nucleotides read TGCAGCGTTGTTAGCAGAAAAAGAGGGTTGGACACTGAAGCTTTCTTT. This gives the protein CSVVSRKRGLDTEAFF.

The chain uses TRBV30 and TRBJ1-5, with 7 nucleotides matching TRBD1. Germline CDR1 and CDR2: GTSNPN and SVGIG (reference sequence). The CDR3 loop spans 14 amino acids. V shed 3 bases and J 5 bases; nucleotides not matched to a gene: 7. CDR3 amino acids: CAWSPGQVYQPQHF. For the CDR3, the DNA is TGTGCCTGGAGCCCTGGACAGGTTTATCAGCCCCAGCATTTT.

The chain has TRBV2 and TRBJ2-2; 8 bases are shared with TRBD2. This CDR3 comprises 14 residues. The V gene's germline CDR1 is SNHLY and CDR2 FYNNEI. V trimming: 6 bases; J trimming: 9 bases; junction bases outside the gene matches: 9. This CDR3 reads CASSISGDNRELFF. DNA for the CDR3: TGTGCCAGCAGCATTAGCGGGGACAACCGGGAGCTGTTTTTT.

The genes are TRBV3-1 (or the pseudogene TRBV3-2) and TRBJ1-1; tentative D call: TRBD1 (6 bases). Germline V gene sequence: CDR1 LGHDT, CDR2 YNNKEL (reference sequence). Trimming cost V 1 base and J 4 bases, with 13 bases left between them. The CDR3 consists of 15 residues. The CDR3 nucleotides read TGTGCCAGCAGCCAAGGTGGGGGCGTGGGCACTGAAGCTTTCTTT. Its translation is CASSQGGGVGTEAFF.

The chain has TRBV18 and TRBJ2-5; D unclear. Germline CDR1 reads KGHSH; CDR2 reads LQKENI. The CDR3 loop spans 13 amino acids. V was cut by 5 bases and J by 0 bases, with 7 bases left in between. Here the CDR3 DNA reads TGTGCCAGCTCATCCGGGTACCAAGAGACCCAGTACTTC. This gives the protein CASSSGYQETQYF.

V is TRBV4-3 and J is TRBJ2-7, with 7 positions matching TRBD1. The V and J ends lost 0 bases and 2 bases, in that order; junction bases with no gene match: 7. Germline assignment: CDR1 LGHNA and CDR2 YSLEER. The CDR3 length is 16 residues. CDR3 in amino acids: CASSQDRGTVPYEQYF. The CDR3 DNA sequence: TGCGCCAGCAGCCAAGATAGGGGGACAGTCCCCTACGAGCAGTACTTC.